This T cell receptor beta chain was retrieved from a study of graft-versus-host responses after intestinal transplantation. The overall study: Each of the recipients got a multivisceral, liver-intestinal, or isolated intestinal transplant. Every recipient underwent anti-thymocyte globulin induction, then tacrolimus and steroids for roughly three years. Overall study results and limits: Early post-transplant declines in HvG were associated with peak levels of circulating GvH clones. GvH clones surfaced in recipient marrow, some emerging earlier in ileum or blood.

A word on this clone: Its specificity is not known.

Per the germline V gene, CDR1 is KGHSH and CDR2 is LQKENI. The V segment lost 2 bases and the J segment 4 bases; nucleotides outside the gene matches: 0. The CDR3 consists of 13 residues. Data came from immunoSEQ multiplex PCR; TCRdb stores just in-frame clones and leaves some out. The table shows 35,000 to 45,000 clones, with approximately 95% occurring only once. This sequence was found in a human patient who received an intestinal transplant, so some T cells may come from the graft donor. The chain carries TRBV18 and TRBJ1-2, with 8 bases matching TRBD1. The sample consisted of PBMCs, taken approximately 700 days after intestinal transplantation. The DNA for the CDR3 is TGTGCCAGCTCACCAGGACAGGGCTATGGCTACACCTTC. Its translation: CASSPGQGYGYTF.